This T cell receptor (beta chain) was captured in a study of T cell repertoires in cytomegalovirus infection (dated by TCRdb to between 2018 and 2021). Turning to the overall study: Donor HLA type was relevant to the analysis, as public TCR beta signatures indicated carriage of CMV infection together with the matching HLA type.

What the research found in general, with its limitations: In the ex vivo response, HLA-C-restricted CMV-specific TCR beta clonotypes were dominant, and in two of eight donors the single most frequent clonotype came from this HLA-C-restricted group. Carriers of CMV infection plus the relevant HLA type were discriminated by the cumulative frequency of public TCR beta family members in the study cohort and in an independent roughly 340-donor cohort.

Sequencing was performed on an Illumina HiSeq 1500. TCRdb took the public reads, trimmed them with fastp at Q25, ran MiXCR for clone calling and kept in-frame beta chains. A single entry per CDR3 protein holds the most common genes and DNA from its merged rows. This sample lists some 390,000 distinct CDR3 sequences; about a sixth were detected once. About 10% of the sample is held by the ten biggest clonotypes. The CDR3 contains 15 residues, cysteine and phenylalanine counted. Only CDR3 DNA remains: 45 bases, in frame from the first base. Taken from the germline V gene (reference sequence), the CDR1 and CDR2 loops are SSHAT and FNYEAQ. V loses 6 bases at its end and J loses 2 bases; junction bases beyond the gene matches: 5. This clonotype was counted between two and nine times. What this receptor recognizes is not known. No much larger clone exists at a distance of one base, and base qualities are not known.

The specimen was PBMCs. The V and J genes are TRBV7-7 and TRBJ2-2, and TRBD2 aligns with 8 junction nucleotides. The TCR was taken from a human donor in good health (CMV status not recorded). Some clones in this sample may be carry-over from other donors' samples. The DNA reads TGTGCCAGCAGAAGGCGGGGGGACAACACCGGGGAGCTGTTTTTT. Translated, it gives CASRRRGDNTGELFF.